This record covers a single T cell receptor beta chain. Its antigen is currently unknown. These data come from a study of cytotoxic CD8 clonotypes in ibrutinib-treated CLL. Looking at the study overall: There were, on average, roughly 260,000 productive templates and over 80,000 productive rearrangements per sample. Study results and limitations: Increased clonality at ibrutinib response gave way to a return toward baseline at progression. Clonality measured at baseline exceeded age-matched healthy donors, tracking circulating CD8+ T-cell counts.

TCR beta libraries used approximately 1.8 micrograms of genomic DNA from cryopreserved PBMCs. The CDR3 totals 15 residues. The germline V gene encodes CDR1 SEHNR and CDR2 FQNEAQ (reference sequence). V was pared by 3 bases and J by 1 base, with 9 bases between. Method: immunoSEQ multiplex PCR; TCRdb's copy keeps in-frame clones and lacks some. The sample has almost 85,000 clones; 85% to 90% are singletons. The chain combines TRBV7-9 with TRBJ1-4; D call uncertain. This sample comprised PBMCs, obtained before ibrutinib treatment. This TCR derives from a human donor with chronic lymphocytic leukemia. Here the CDR3 reads CASSFFHRTNEKLFF. DNA for the CDR3: TGTGCCAGCAGCTTTTTTCACAGAACTAATGAAAAACTGTTTTTT.